This T cell receptor (beta chain) was sequenced in a study of tumor and adjacent non-tumor tissue in lung cancer (dated by TCRdb to about 2018). Concerning the study at large: Patients with adenocarcinoma (approximately 11), squamous cell carcinoma (2) and small cell lung cancer (1) were included in the cohort. In total, sequencing yielded 125,075,908 productive TCRbeta reads, which works out to an average of about 4.2 million reads per sample. Ages among the roughly 15 patients ranged from roughly 31 to 85 years, there were approximately 10 men and 5 women, and disease was at TNM stage I to III. Using bulk TCRbeta repertoires from roughly 14 lung cancer patients, the study set lung tumor tissue side by side with matched distant non-tumor lung tissue. For each patient, one tumor sample and one normal lung sample were taken, giving approximately 30 paired specimens that underwent TCRbeta CDR3 sequencing.

What the study reported, not specific to this receptor: Because peripheral blood was not sequenced, blood TCRbeta repertoires in the lung cancer patients of the study were not examined. The methods do not name the sequencing platform or mention unique molecular identifiers. The top 100 clones accounted for a significantly larger cumulative portion of the repertoire in normal lung than in tumor tissue. Younger patients had significantly higher TCR diversity, and higher tumor TCR diversity was associated with shorter overall and disease-free survival. The cohort had only about 16 patients, and the authors noted that larger samples and more detailed clinical data are needed. Tumor tissue showed significantly greater TCR diversity (inverse Simpson) than normal lung tissue (about 400 vs 180, P = 0.0075, Mann-Whitney U test).

The CDR3 numbers 13 amino acids, ends counted. Only CDR3 DNA remains: 39 bases, in frame from the first base. V is pared back by 4 bases and J by 6 bases, with 12 bases lying between the germline termini. As encoded in the germline V gene, CDR1 is SGHAT while CDR2 is FQNNGV. Bulk unsorted tissue served as the source for RNA extraction, and RNA quality was assessed using a NanoDrop ND-1000 and an Agilent 2100. Distant non-tumor tissue taken more than 3 cm from the tumor edge was used as the normal lung sample. All donors had newly diagnosed lung cancer, had not received prior chemotherapy, and were admitted for thoracic surgery in China between August and November 2014. Anyone who had undergone radiotherapy or chemotherapy before, or who had another cancer at the same time, was left out of the study. Pieces of surgical tissue measuring 1-2 cm3 were kept in RNAlater solution and held at -80 degrees C until needed.

In this sample, this clonotype turned up once. It has no known antigen specificity. This CDR3 fails to terminate in the conserved phenylalanine or tryptophan, so it likely reflects a read error. Libraries were built with multiplex PCR. Sequenced on an Illumina HiSeq 2500. Following protocols modified from ARM-PCR, the researchers constructed TCRbeta libraries through three rounds of nested PCR with primers (Table S4). PCR products of 200-500 bp were gel-excised and purified with the QIAquick gel extraction kit before sequencing. In the source study's methods: Reads were cleaned with Trimmomatic, merged with FLASH into complete CDR3 sequences, and assigned to V(D)J germline segments with MiTCR. VDJtools was used to compute clonal diversity as the inverse Simpson's index. A read counted as productive if the sequence was in-frame and lacked a premature stop codon. TCRdb handled the public reads itself, with Q25 trimming in fastp and clone calling in MiXCR, and kept productive beta chains. Under each unique CDR3 protein, matching rows form one entry showing the most common genes and DNA. The V and J calls were determined by TCRdb, not by the authors. The sample table holds around 57,000 distinct CDR3 sequences, of which more than 55% were seen once. The ten largest clones represent less than 35% of the sample.

This sequence originates from an older man with non-small cell lung cancer. Recombination joined TRBV11-2 with TRBJ2-5; the D gene cannot be resolved reliably. The sample comprised distant non-tumor lung tissue. In nucleotide form, the sequence is TGTGCCAGCAGCTCGGAGCCGTTGAAGACCCAGTACCTC. This codes for CASSSEPLKTQYL.